This is a list of T cell receptor beta chains from one sample in a study of blood T cells in healthy people across ages. TCRdb processed the 5' RACE reads anew with MiXCR; each CDR3 protein has one entry. The sample holds 1.5 million to 2 million distinct CDR3 sequences; about 39% are singletons and the top ten take 20% to 25%. Sequencing was performed on blood. These receptors all stem from a human donor in good health. Both conserved end residues are part of each CDR3. D genes are given only for firm matches. Clone sizes are given selectively: once, few, many, or a class where the clone is expanded.

j_gene: TRBJ2-1
v_gene: TRBV6-6
len: 15
d_gene: TRBD2
abundance: NA
CDR3nt: TGTGCCAGCAGTGCTAAGCGGGGGACGGGGGATGAGCAGTTCTTC
CDR3aa: CASSAKRGTGDEQFF

j_gene: TRBJ2-3
v_gene: TRBV7-9
len: 17
d_gene: TRBD2
abundance: NA
CDR3nt: TGTGCCAGCAGCTTCGTTCCGGGACTAAGGTTAGCAGATACGCAGTATTTT
CDR3aa: CASSFVPGLRLADTQYF

j_gene: TRBJ1-2
v_gene: TRBV4-2
len: 14
d_gene: NA
abundance: NA
CDR3nt: TGTGCCAGCAGCCAAGAGAGGGTATACTATGGCTACACCTTC
CDR3aa: CASSQERVYYGYTF

j_gene: TRBJ2-1
v_gene: TRBV3-1
len: 18
d_gene: TRBD2
abundance: once
CDR3nt: TGTGCCAGCAGCCTAAGAAGACCGGGGACTAGCGGGGACAATGAGCAGTTCTTC
CDR3aa: CASSLRRPGTSGDNEQFF

j_gene: TRBJ1-5
v_gene: TRBV30
len: 13
d_gene: TRBD1
abundance: NA
CDR3nt: TGTGCCTTTCAACAGGGGTTGGGGCAGCCCCAGCATTTT
CDR3aa: CAFQQGLGQPQHF

j_gene: TRBJ1-2
v_gene: TRBV6-6
len: 14
d_gene: NA
abundance: NA
CDR3nt: TGTGCCAGCAGTTATTTGCCGGTCAACTATGGCTACACCTTC
CDR3aa: CASSYLPVNYGYTF

j_gene: TRBJ1-2
v_gene: TRBV7-9
len: 16
d_gene: NA
abundance: NA
CDR3nt: TGTGCCAGCAGCTTAGGATCCCACGCGGGAAACTATGGCTACACCTTC
CDR3aa: CASSLGSHAGNYGYTF

j_gene: TRBJ1-2
v_gene: TRBV20-1
len: 15
d_gene: TRBD1
abundance: few
CDR3nt: TGCAGTGCTAGAGATTACAGGGGAACCAACTATGGCTACACCTTC
CDR3aa: CSARDYRGTNYGYTF

j_gene: TRBJ2-3
v_gene: TRBV5-6
len: 16
d_gene: TRBD1
abundance: NA
CDR3nt: TGTGCCAGCAGCTTTCTAGTCGGGACAGGCACAGATACGCAGTATTTT
CDR3aa: CASSFLVGTGTDTQYF

j_gene: TRBJ2-7
v_gene: TRBV7-3
len: 14
d_gene: NA
abundance: NA
CDR3nt: TGTGCCAGCAGCTTAGGGACCTCTGCAAACGAGCAGTACTTC
CDR3aa: CASSLGTSANEQYF

j_gene: TRBJ2-7
v_gene: TRBV5-1
len: 15
d_gene: TRBD1
abundance: NA
CDR3nt: TGCGCCAGCAGCTCCCACCCAGGGGGAGCCTACGAGCAGTACTTC
CDR3aa: CASSSHPGGAYEQYF

j_gene: TRBJ1-1
v_gene: TRBV24-1
len: 13
d_gene: NA
abundance: NA
CDR3nt: TGTGCCACCAGTAACAGGGTCAACACTGAAGCTTTCTTT
CDR3aa: CATSNRVNTEAFF

j_gene: TRBJ1-4
v_gene: TRBV20-1
len: 12
d_gene: NA
abundance: NA
CDR3nt: TGCAGTGCTCGGCGTGAGATTGAAAAACTGTTTTTT
CDR3aa: CSARREIEKLFF

j_gene: TRBJ1-2
v_gene: TRBV4-2
len: 15
d_gene: NA
abundance: NA
CDR3nt: TGTGCCAGCAGCCCCTCCCCCGGAGATATCTATGGCTACACCTTC
CDR3aa: CASSPSPGDIYGYTF

j_gene: TRBJ2-5
v_gene: TRBV6-1
len: 14
d_gene: TRBD1
abundance: NA
CDR3nt: TGTGCCAGCAGTGACAGGGGGTGCGGGGAGACCCAGTACTTC
CDR3aa: CASSDRGCGETQYF

j_gene: TRBJ1-1
v_gene: TRBV9
len: 14
d_gene: NA
abundance: few
CDR3nt: TGTGCCAGCAGCGAACTTGGACCGGGTACTGAAGCTTTCTTT
CDR3aa: CASSELGPGTEAFF

j_gene: TRBJ1-6
v_gene: TRBV12-3/TRBV12-4
len: 16
d_gene: NA
abundance: NA
CDR3nt: TGTGCCAGCAGGACTAACAGAGGGGGGATGAGATCACCCCTCCACTTT
CDR3aa: CASRTNRGGMRSPLHF

j_gene: TRBJ1-2
v_gene: TRBV29-1
len: 15
d_gene: NA
abundance: few
CDR3nt: TGCAGCGTTGACCTAAGTGAGGGAGGTAACTATGGCTACACCTTC
CDR3aa: CSVDLSEGGNYGYTF

j_gene: TRBJ2-7
v_gene: TRBV7-2
len: 15
d_gene: NA
abundance: once
CDR3nt: TGTGCCAGCAGCTTCGACTTAAGCTCCTACAATGAGCAGTACTTC
CDR3aa: CASSFDLSSYNEQYF

j_gene: TRBJ2-7
v_gene: TRBV29-1
len: 15
d_gene: NA
abundance: NA
CDR3nt: TGCAGCGTTGAAGAGCCGGGACTGAGCCCCTACGAGCAGTACTTC
CDR3aa: CSVEEPGLSPYEQYF

j_gene: TRBJ1-5
v_gene: TRBV28
len: 15
d_gene: NA
abundance: NA
CDR3nt: TGTGCCAGCAGCTACCCACCGGCGAGCAATCAGCCCCAGCATTTT
CDR3aa: CASSYPPASNQPQHF

j_gene: TRBJ1-2
v_gene: TRBV7-9
len: 16
d_gene: TRBD1
abundance: NA
CDR3nt: TGTGCCAGCAGCCTCTCCGGGACAGAAGCTAACTATGGCTACACCTTC
CDR3aa: CASSLSGTEANYGYTF

j_gene: TRBJ2-1
v_gene: TRBV27
len: 14
d_gene: NA
abundance: NA
CDR3nt: TGTGCCAGCAGTGTAGGGCGGGGGCTCAATGAGCAGTTCTTC
CDR3aa: CASSVGRGLNEQFF

j_gene: TRBJ2-1
v_gene: TRBV20-1
len: 15
d_gene: NA
abundance: NA
CDR3nt: TGCAGTGCGAACGACCTGTTAGGATCCTACAATGAGCAGTTCTTC
CDR3aa: CSANDLLGSYNEQFF

j_gene: TRBJ1-1
v_gene: TRBV19
len: 15
d_gene: NA
abundance: NA
CDR3nt: TGTGCCAGTAGTACCGTCGCGGCGGGAAACACTGAAGCTTTCTTT
CDR3aa: CASSTVAAGNTEAFF

j_gene: TRBJ2-5
v_gene: TRBV27
len: 12
d_gene: NA
abundance: NA
CDR3nt: TGTGCCAGCAGACTGGGGTATAAGGCCCAGTACTTC
CDR3aa: CASRLGYKAQYF

j_gene: TRBJ1-2
v_gene: TRBV7-2
len: 15
d_gene: TRBD1
abundance: few
CDR3nt: TGTGCCAGCAGCTTCCGAGGGGGCACTAACTATGGCTACACCTTC
CDR3aa: CASSFRGGTNYGYTF

j_gene: TRBJ2-5
v_gene: TRBV12-3/TRBV12-4
len: 12
d_gene: NA
abundance: NA
CDR3nt: TGTGCCAGCACTCCTGATGGGGAGACCCAGTACTTC
CDR3aa: CASTPDGETQYF

j_gene: TRBJ1-1
v_gene: TRBV6-5
len: 12
d_gene: NA
abundance: NA
CDR3nt: TGTGCCAGCAGTTACTCGGGCGGGGGAGCTTTCTTT
CDR3aa: CASSYSGGGAFF

j_gene: TRBJ1-1
v_gene: TRBV20-1
len: 13
d_gene: NA
abundance: few
CDR3nt: TGCAGTGCTAGGGAAGATGCGAACACTGAAGCTTTCTTT
CDR3aa: CSAREDANTEAFF

j_gene: TRBJ2-7
v_gene: TRBV7-2
len: 16
d_gene: TRBD1
abundance: NA
CDR3nt: TGTGCCAGCAGCCTCTCCGGACAGGGGGCGGTTTACGAGCAGTACTTC
CDR3aa: CASSLSGQGAVYEQYF

j_gene: TRBJ2-5
v_gene: TRBV29-1
len: 12
d_gene: NA
abundance: many
CDR3nt: TGCAGCGCGCGAACAGGGCAAGAGACCCAGTACTTC
CDR3aa: CSARTGQETQYF

j_gene: TRBJ2-5
v_gene: TRBV9
len: 16
d_gene: TRBD2
abundance: few
CDR3nt: TGTGCCAGCAGCGCCGCGGGGGGGAGATGGTCAGAGACCCAGTACTTC
CDR3aa: CASSAAGGRWSETQYF

j_gene: TRBJ2-7
v_gene: TRBV28
len: 11
d_gene: NA
abundance: NA
CDR3nt: TGCGCCAGCAGACATAGCGCGGAGCAGTACTTC
CDR3aa: CASRHSAEQYF

j_gene: TRBJ1-5
v_gene: TRBV7-2
len: 16
d_gene: TRBD1
abundance: NA
CDR3nt: TGTGCCAGCAGCCCGCGCTTGACAGGGGCTCGGCAGCCCCAGCATTTT
CDR3aa: CASSPRLTGARQPQHF

j_gene: TRBJ1-1
v_gene: TRBV7-2
len: 15
d_gene: NA
abundance: NA
CDR3nt: TGTGCCAGCAGCGATTTTAGGGGACAGAACACTGAAGCTTTCTTT
CDR3aa: CASSDFRGQNTEAFF

j_gene: TRBJ2-5
v_gene: TRBV5-1
len: 15
d_gene: NA
abundance: few
CDR3nt: TGCGCCAGCGATTGGGGTCTGGAGGGAACGAAGACCCAGTACTTC
CDR3aa: CASDWGLEGTKTQYF

j_gene: TRBJ1-2
v_gene: TRBV6-1
len: 19
d_gene: NA
abundance: NA
CDR3nt: TGTGCCAGCAGTAATCGCCAGTTTCGGGTTAAGTCTTTGGGAGGAGGCTACACCTTC
CDR3aa: CASSNRQFRVKSLGGGYTF

j_gene: TRBJ1-2
v_gene: TRBV20-1
len: 15
d_gene: TRBD1
abundance: NA
CDR3nt: TGCAGTGCTCTACCCGGGACAGCTATAACCTATGGCTACACCTTC
CDR3aa: CSALPGTAITYGYTF

j_gene: TRBJ2-7
v_gene: TRBV28
len: 13
d_gene: NA
abundance: few
CDR3nt: TGTGCCAGCAGTTTCCCAACCTCCTACGAGCAGTACTTC
CDR3aa: CASSFPTSYEQYF

j_gene: TRBJ1-1
v_gene: TRBV11-1
len: 14
d_gene: TRBD1
abundance: NA
CDR3nt: TGTGCCAGCAGCCAGGACAGGGGGAAGACTGAAGCTTTCTTT
CDR3aa: CASSQDRGKTEAFF

j_gene: TRBJ2-1
v_gene: TRBV4-1
len: 11
d_gene: NA
abundance: few
CDR3nt: TGCGCCAGCAGCCAAGAGAGGGAGGTGTTCTTC
CDR3aa: CASSQEREVFF

j_gene: TRBJ1-1
v_gene: TRBV19
len: 16
d_gene: NA
abundance: NA
CDR3nt: TGTGCCAGTAGCACCTCTTATTGGGCTGCGAACACTGAAGCTTTCTTT
CDR3aa: CASSTSYWAANTEAFF

j_gene: TRBJ1-1
v_gene: TRBV12-3/TRBV12-4
len: 11
d_gene: NA
abundance: NA
CDR3nt: TGTGCCCAAACATCGAACACTGAAGCTTTCTTT
CDR3aa: CAQTSNTEAFF

j_gene: TRBJ2-3
v_gene: TRBV29-1
len: 15
d_gene: TRBD2
abundance: few
CDR3nt: TGCAGCGTTGAAACTAGCGGGGGAGGCACAGATACGCAGTATTTT
CDR3aa: CSVETSGGGTDTQYF

j_gene: TRBJ1-1
v_gene: TRBV7-3
len: 16
d_gene: NA
abundance: NA
CDR3nt: TGTGCCAGCAGCTTATTCGGGGGGCTCAAGAACACTGAAGCTTTCTTT
CDR3aa: CASSLFGGLKNTEAFF

j_gene: TRBJ2-3
v_gene: TRBV10-3
len: 14
d_gene: NA
abundance: few
CDR3nt: TGTGCCATCAGTGATCCCGGGCGCACAGATACGCAGTATTTT
CDR3aa: CAISDPGRTDTQYF

j_gene: TRBJ2-5
v_gene: TRBV20-1
len: 15
d_gene: TRBD1
abundance: few
CDR3nt: TGCAGTGCTACCCGCGCCGACAGGGTGGGAGAGACCCAGTACTTC
CDR3aa: CSATRADRVGETQYF

j_gene: TRBJ2-4
v_gene: TRBV9
len: 17
d_gene: NA
abundance: NA
CDR3nt: TGTGCCAGCAGCGTAGGTCCAGGGTTGGAAGCCAAAAACATTCAGTACTTC
CDR3aa: CASSVGPGLEAKNIQYF

j_gene: TRBJ2-3
v_gene: TRBV5-5
len: 16
d_gene: TRBD1
abundance: few
CDR3nt: TGTGCCAGCAGCACCGGGACAGGGGGCGCAACAGATACGCAGTATTTT
CDR3aa: CASSTGTGGATDTQYF

j_gene: TRBJ2-3
v_gene: TRBV4-2
len: 17
d_gene: TRBD2
abundance: once
CDR3nt: TGTGCCAGCAGCCCGGGACTAGCGGGGGGGCTTTCAGATACGCAGTATTTT
CDR3aa: CASSPGLAGGLSDTQYF